The present entry profiles one T cell receptor (beta chain) with its context. Its antigen is unknown. Qualities for individual bases were not recorded, and no much larger clone is one base off. Including cysteine and phenylalanine, the CDR3 has 14 amino acids. Only CDR3 DNA is held: 42 bases, read in frame from base 1. V and J lose 0 bases and 5 bases, and a span of 10 bases separates them. From a lookup of the germline V gene (reference sequence), CDR1 and CDR2 are DFQATT and SNEGSKA. Library construction relied on RT-PCR. Data came from a NextSeq 550. Starting from the raw public reads, TCRdb applied fastp trimming at Q25, assembled clones with MiXCR and retained in-frame beta chains. Entries that share a CDR3 protein sequence are merged under the most common genes and DNA. This sample lists 150,000 to 200,000 distinct CDR3 sequences; approximately 28% were detected once. Less than 3.5% of the sample is taken by the ten largest.

This sample was taken from a study of patients and donors after allogeneic stem cell transplantation (dated by TCRdb to the early 2020s). The sample taken for sequencing was blood, either unsorted or a sorted T cell fraction (not recorded which). This TCR was sampled from a human donor who was either an allogeneic HSCT recipient or a stem cell or donor lymphocyte infusion donor (not recorded which). It is not recorded whose cells these are; they may come from a transplant donor. This chain is built from TRBV20-1 and TRBJ1-4; the D region possibly corresponds to TRBD1 (5 bases align). The CDR3: CSARDSQGNEKLFF. The DNA sequence is given as TGCAGTGCTAGAGATTCGCAGGGAAATGAAAAACTGTTTTTT.